The following is a T cell receptor (beta chain) sequence with its context. Its matching antigen is unknown. The sample comes from a study of PD-1 blockade in mismatch repair-deficient tumors. Time point specified: roughly 11-day in vitro stimulation with candidate neoantigen peptide 6. The CDR3 runs 14 residues. The V gene end was trimmed by 6 bases and the J gene end by 3 bases; junction bases not matched to a gene: 7. Germline V CDR1 and CDR2: SQVTM, ANQGSEA. Produced via immunoSEQ multiplex PCR; TCRdb's table is partial and in-frame only. In the table there are some 14,000 clones, around 87% of which are singletons.

This chain joins TRBV29-1 and TRBJ2-2, with TRBD1 identical over 7 bases. Source: cells cultured in vitro, taken from a patient treated with pembrolizumab. This receptor was obtained from an adult with mismatch repair-deficient cancer. The DNA for the CDR3 is TGCAGCGTGACGACAGGGAAGGACACCGGGGAGCTGTTTTTT. This gives the protein CSVTTGKDTGELFF.